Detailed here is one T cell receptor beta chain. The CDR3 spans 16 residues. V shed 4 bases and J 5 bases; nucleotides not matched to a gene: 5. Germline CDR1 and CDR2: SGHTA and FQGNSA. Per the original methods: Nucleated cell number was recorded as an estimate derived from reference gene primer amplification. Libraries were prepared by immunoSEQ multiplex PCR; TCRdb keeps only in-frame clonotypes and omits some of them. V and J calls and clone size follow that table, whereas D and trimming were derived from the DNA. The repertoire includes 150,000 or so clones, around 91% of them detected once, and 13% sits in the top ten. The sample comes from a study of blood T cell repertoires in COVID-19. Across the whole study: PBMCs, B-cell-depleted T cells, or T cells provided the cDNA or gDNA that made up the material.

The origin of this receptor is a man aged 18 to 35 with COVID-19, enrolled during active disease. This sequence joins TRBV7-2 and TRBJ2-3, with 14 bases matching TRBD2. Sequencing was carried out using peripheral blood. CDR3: CASSWTSGRMRDTQYF. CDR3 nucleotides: TGTGCCAGCAGCTGGACTAGCGGGAGGATGCGAGATACGCAGTATTTT.